This TCR beta chain derives from a study of blood T cell repertoires in COVID-19. Produced via immunoSEQ multiplex PCR; TCRdb's table is partial and in-frame only. The sample carries 150,000 or so clones, around 87% recorded once. Germline lookup yields CDR1 KGHDR and CDR2 SFDVKD. The junction had 12 bases not matched to a gene; V was cut back by 4 bases and J by 5 bases. The length of the CDR3 is 17 residues. This clone was observed once. The V gene is TRBV24-1, the J gene TRBJ1-2; TRBD1 agrees at 10 bases. This receptor was identified in a woman in her thirties with acute COVID-19. Sequenced input: PBMCs or T cells enriched from blood (not recorded which). This CDR3 reads CATSDPFAGQGVYGYTF. The CDR3 nucleotides are TGTGCCACCAGTGACCCTTTTGCCGGACAGGGGGTATATGGCTACACCTTC.